One sample yielded the 3 T cell receptor beta chains listed below, sequenced in a study of T-cell reconstitution after alpha-beta-depleted transplantation in children. The TCRbeta library incorporated unique molecular identifiers. TCRdb reanalysed the PCR reads using MiXCR and keeps one entry per CDR3 protein. The sample gives about 70,000 distinct CDR3 sequences, approximately 10% of which show up once; less than 15% is in the top ten. This sample comprised PBMCs, obtained before TCRalphabeta/CD19-depleted stem cell transplant. Receptor source: a boy younger than 18 with acute myeloid leukemia, due to receive a stem cell transplant.

This clonotype was found a few times. The chain couples TRBV29-1 to TRBJ1-5; TRBD1 might be the D (6 bases). CDR1 and CDR2 from the germline V gene are SQVTM and ANQGSEA. V was clipped by 7 bases and J by 5 bases, with 15 bases between them. The CDR3 contains 13 residues. Here the CDR3 reads CSAQAGGDQPQHF. In DNA, the CDR3 is TGCAGCGCCCAGGCCGGGGGCGATCAGCCCCAGCATTTT.

As DNA, the CDR3 is TGTGCCATCAGTGGACCGGACAAAGACGGCCTCTCCTACAATGAGCAGTTCTTC. Amino acid sequence: CAISGPDKDGLSYNEQFF. The rearrangement links TRBV10-3 to TRBJ2-1; a possible D gene is TRBD1 (5 bases). Deletions cut 4 bases from V and 0 bases from J, with 19 bases between. The CDR3 sequence is 18 residues long. Germline CDR1 reads ENHRY; CDR2 reads SYGVKD.

Ten or more counts support this clonotype. V is TRBV6-2 or TRBV6-3 and J is TRBJ1-5; TRBD1 might be the D (5 bases). The V end was cut by 5 bases, the J end by 0 bases, with 17 bases between. The CDR3 length is 17 residues. Germline values: CDR1 MNHEY, CDR2 SVGEGT. The CDR3 region is CASSLTAGTLSNQPQHF. The CDR3 DNA reads as TGTGCCAGCAGTCTTACAGCGGGGACCCTTAGCAATCAGCCCCAGCATTTT.